The clone carrying this TCR beta chain was seen ten or more times. The antigen remains unidentified. This specimen comes from a study of naive and memory T cell subsets. General study points: The RNA method is potentially sensitive to activation and differentiation changes.

Blood and skin TCR RNA was reverse transcribed with alpha and beta constant primers. Four PCR rounds used nested alpha and beta constant region primers plus the SP2 primer. MiXCR, run by TCRdb on the 5' RACE reads, gives a single entry per CDR3 protein. The sample has about 22,000 distinct CDR3 sequences, approximately 3.9% seen once. Whole blood, 2 to 2.5 ml, came from adult healthy volunteers. An oligonucleotide containing a UMI was ligated to the 3' end of TCR cDNA. Unsorted total RNA, roughly 1 to 1000 ng, was DNase treated before reverse transcription. V lost 1 base and J 7 bases, leaving 8 bases between the germline ends. The CDR3 totals 13 residues. Germline CDR1 and CDR2: LNHDA and SQIVND (reference sequence).

The receptor was isolated from a male donor in good health. The chain has TRBV19 and TRBJ2-1, with a possible D match to TRBD2 (5 bases). Written as DNA, the CDR3 is TGTGCCAGTAGTATAGTTCGGGGTAATGAGCAGTTCTTC. This encodes CASSIVRGNEQFF.